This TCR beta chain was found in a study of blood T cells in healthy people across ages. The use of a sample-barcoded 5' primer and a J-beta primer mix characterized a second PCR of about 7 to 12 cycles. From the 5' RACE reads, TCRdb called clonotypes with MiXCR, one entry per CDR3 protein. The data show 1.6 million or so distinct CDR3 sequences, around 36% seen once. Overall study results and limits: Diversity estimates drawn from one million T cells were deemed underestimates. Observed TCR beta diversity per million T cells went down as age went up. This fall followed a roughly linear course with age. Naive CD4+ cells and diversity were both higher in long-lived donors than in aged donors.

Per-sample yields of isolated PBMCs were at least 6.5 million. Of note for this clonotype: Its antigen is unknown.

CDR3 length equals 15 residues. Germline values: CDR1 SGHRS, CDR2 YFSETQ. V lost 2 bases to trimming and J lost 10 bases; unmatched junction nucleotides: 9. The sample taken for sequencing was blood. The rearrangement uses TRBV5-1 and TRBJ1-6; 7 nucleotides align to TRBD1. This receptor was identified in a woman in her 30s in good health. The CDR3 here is CASSLIEQGSSPLHF. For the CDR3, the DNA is TGCGCCAGCAGCTTAATCGAACAGGGGTCCTCACCCCTCCACTTT.